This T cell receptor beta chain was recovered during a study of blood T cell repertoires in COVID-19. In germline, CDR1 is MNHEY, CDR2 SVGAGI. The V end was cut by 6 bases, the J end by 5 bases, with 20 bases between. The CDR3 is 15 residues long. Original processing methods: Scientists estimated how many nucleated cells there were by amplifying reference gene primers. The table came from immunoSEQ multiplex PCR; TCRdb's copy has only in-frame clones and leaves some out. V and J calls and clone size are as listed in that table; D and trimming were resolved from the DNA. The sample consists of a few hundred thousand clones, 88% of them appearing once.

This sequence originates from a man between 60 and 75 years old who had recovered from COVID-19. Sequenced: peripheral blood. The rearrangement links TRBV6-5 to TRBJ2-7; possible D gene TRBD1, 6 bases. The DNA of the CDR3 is TGTGCCAGCAGCGTAACAGGGACCCTCCTCGACGAGCAGTACTTC. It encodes CASSVTGTLLDEQYF.